One and the same sample provided the 26 T cell receptor beta chains below, sequenced in a study of cytomegalovirus exposure and HLA in healthy donors. This PCR relied on a set of 60 Vbeta primers and 13 Jbeta primers. The data were produced by immunoSEQ multiplex PCR, yet TCRdb's version contains in-frame clones alone and is incomplete. Its listing shows 95,000 to 110,000 clones. The sample consisted of PBMCs. These receptor sequences come from a man between 40 and 49 years old in good health and CMV-seronegative.

The genes are TRBV9 and TRBJ2-3, with 9 positions matching TRBD2. The CDR3 has 16 residues. The V gene end was trimmed by 0 bases and the J gene end by 5 bases; junction bases not matched to a gene: 7. Germline values: CDR1 SGDLS, CDR2 YYNGEE. The CDR3 bases are TGTGCCAGCAGCGTAGAGCCTAGCGGGGACGTAGATACGCAGTATTTT. Protein product: CASSVEPSGDVDTQYF.

This rearrangement joins TRBV5-6 to TRBJ2-7; 10 nucleotides line up with TRBD2. Germline V gene sequence: CDR1 SGHDT, CDR2 YYEEEE. With 5 bases clipped from V and 3 bases from J, the junction kept 8 bases outside the gene matches. The CDR3 sequence is 15 residues long. CDR3 residues: CASRITSGALYEQYF. CDR3 sequence (DNA): TGTGCCAGCAGGATAACTAGCGGGGCCCTCTACGAGCAGTACTTC. The full variable domain, with the rest looked up from reference TRBV5-6 and TRBJ2-7, is DAGVTQSPTHLIKTRGQQVTLRCSPKSGHDTVSWYQQALGQGPQFIFQYYEEEERQRGNFPDRFSGHQFPNYSSELNVNALLLGDSALYLCASRITSGALYEQYFGPGTRLTVT.

Note on this clone: This sample includes further DNA sequences coding for the same CDR3. The chain couples TRBV2 to TRBJ2-2, with D perhaps matching TRBD2 (6 bases). Between the trimmed V and J ends, which lost 6 bases and 3 bases, there was a span of 14 bases. The CDR3 has 15 amino acids. Germline values: CDR1 SNHLY, CDR2 FYNNEI. Written as DNA, the CDR3 is TGTGCCAGCAGGGGGGGAGGTCGTGACACCGGGGAGCTGTTTTTT. It translates to CASRGGGRDTGELFF.

The chain is built from TRBV11-2 and TRBJ2-5; the D is unclear. Germline-derived CDR1 and CDR2 are SGHAT and FQNNGV. The CDR3 loop spans 14 amino acids. V shed 2 bases and J shed 4 bases, with 11 bases lying between them. The CDR3 sequence is CASSLNIDLETQYF. The CDR3 DNA reads TGTGCCAGCAGCTTAAATATCGACTTAGAGACCCAGTACTTC.

The chain joins TRBV18 to TRBJ1-1; no clear D. This CDR3 region has 13 residues. V was pared by 2 bases and J by 2 bases, with 6 bases between. Germline-derived CDR1 and CDR2 are KGHSH and LQKENI. CDR3 DNA sequence: TGTGCCAGCTCACCAGTAGCAAACACTGAAGCTTTCTTT. Translated: CASSPVANTEAFF.

J is TRBJ2-7 and V is TRBV4-2; TRBD2 agrees at 9 bases. From germline, CDR1 is LGHNA and CDR2 YNFKEQ. The CDR3 consists of 15 residues. The ends lost 0 bases at V and 7 bases at J; junction bases unmatched: 7. CDR3 region: CASSQDHSGGGEQYF. As DNA, the CDR3 is TGTGCCAGCAGCCAAGATCATAGCGGGGGTGGGGAGCAGTACTTC.

The chain uses TRBV28 and TRBJ2-1; possible D gene TRBD2, 6 bases. The germline V gene encodes CDR1 MDHEN and CDR2 SYDVKM. The V gene lost 1 base and the J gene lost 0 bases, with 7 bases spanning the gap. The CDR3 totals 15 residues. Here the CDR3 reads CASSLYGSSYNEQFF. The DNA of the CDR3 is TGTGCCAGCAGTTTATACGGGAGCTCCTACAATGAGCAGTTCTTC.

V and J are TRBV7-2 and TRBJ2-3, with 11 bases identical to TRBD2. The junction had 7 bases not matched to a gene; V was cut back by 5 bases and J by 0 bases. Germline V lookup: CDR1 SGHTA, CDR2 FQGNSA. This CDR3 contains 17 residues. CDR3 protein: CASSPWTSGHSTDTQYF. CDR3 sequence (DNA): TGTGCCAGCAGCCCCTGGACTAGCGGGCATAGCACAGATACGCAGTATTTT.

The chain combines TRBV18 with TRBJ2-7; 9 bases agree with TRBD1. V dropped 3 bases and J dropped 5; count of bases not matched to a gene: 5. Germline loops: CDR1 KGHSH, CDR2 LQKENI. The CDR3 covers 14 residues. The CDR3 loop is CASSPRDRAHEQYF. As DNA, the CDR3 is TGTGCCAGCTCACCCCGGGACAGGGCCCACGAGCAGTACTTC.

The chain links TRBV5-1 to TRBJ2-7; 9 positions match TRBD1. Germline CDR1 reads SGHRS; CDR2 reads YFSETQ. The junction had 7 bases not matched to a gene; V was cut back by 0 bases and J by 6 bases. There are 15 residues in the CDR3. The CDR3 loop is CASSLEGQGVGEQYF. In DNA, the CDR3 is TGCGCCAGCAGCTTGGAGGGACAGGGCGTGGGCGAGCAGTACTTC.

V usage is TRBV5-4 and J usage is TRBJ2-7; possibly TRBD1 for D (6 bases). CDR3 length: 14 amino acids. CDR1 and CDR2 (germline): SGHNT, YYREEE (reference sequence). V lost 0 bases and J 5 bases, leaving 12 bases between the germline ends. The CDR3 reads CASSLVVGGDEQYF. CDR3 nucleotide sequence: TGTGCCAGCAGCTTGGTTGTTGGGGGCGACGAGCAGTACTTC. The variable domain in full, with the rest retrieved from reference TRBV5-4 and TRBJ2-7, is ETGVTQSPTHLIKTRGQQVTLRCSSQSGHNTVSWYQQALGQGPQFIFQYYREEENGRGNFPPRFSGLQFPNYSSELNVNALELDDSALYLCASSLVVGGDEQYFGPGTRLTVT.

This rearrangement joins TRBV15 to TRBJ2-2, with 10 bases lining up with TRBD1. The trim removed 1 base at V and 6 bases at J, leaving 5 bases unmatched. Germline CDR1 and CDR2: LNHNV and YYDKDF (reference sequence). The CDR3 runs 16 residues. CDR3 DNA: TGTGCCACCAGCAGAGTTGGGACAGGGGTTTCCGGGGAGCTGTTTTTT. Its translation: CATSRVGTGVSGELFF.

This chain joins TRBV7-2 and TRBJ2-5, with TRBD2 matching 7 bases. The CDR3 is made up of 14 amino acids. The trim removed 2 bases at V and 5 bases at J, leaving 5 bases unmatched. Germline CDR1 SGHTA, CDR2 FQGNSA. The CDR3 protein is CASSLQSGRETQYF. Written as DNA, the CDR3 is TGTGCCAGCAGCTTACAGTCCGGGAGGGAGACCCAGTACTTC.

The chain uses TRBV27 and TRBJ2-7, with D possibly being TRBD2 (7 bases). The germline gives CDR1 MNHEY, CDR2 SMNVEV (reference sequence). The CDR3 contains 15 residues. Between the trimmed V and J ends, which lost 2 bases and 1 base, there was a span of 12 bases. The chain's CDR3 is CASSLKGGISYEQYF. CDR3 coding DNA: TGTGCCAGCAGTTTAAAGGGGGGGATATCCTACGAGCAGTACTTC.

V gene TRBV7-2 combines with J gene TRBJ1-6; D unclear. Trimming shortened V by 1 base and J by 12 bases, and 7 bases separated the two germline ends. This CDR3 is 12 amino acids long. Germline CDR1 and CDR2: SGHTA and FQGNSA. The CDR3 spells CASSLERRPLHF. As DNA, the CDR3 is TGTGCCAGCAGCTTAGAGAGGAGACCCCTCCACTTT.

The CDR3 region has the DNA TGTGCCAGCAGCTTCGGTCTGGGACAGGGGGCCGGGGAGCAGTACTTC. This sequence encodes CASSFGLGQGAGEQYF. The chain carries TRBV7-2 and TRBJ2-7, with 12 bases matching TRBD1. Per the germline V gene, CDR1 is SGHTA and CDR2 is FQGNSA. V lost 3 bases, J lost 7 bases, and 10 bases stayed unmatched. The length of the CDR3 is 16 residues.

CDR3 sequence: CASSAPSGGRTEAFF. The CDR3 bases are TGTGCCAGCAGCGCTCCCTCGGGGGGCAGGACTGAAGCTTTCTTT. The chain has TRBV9 and TRBJ1-1; perhaps TRBD1 as D (6 bases). The length of the CDR3 is 15 residues. Germline-derived CDR1 and CDR2 are SGDLS and YYNGEE. V shed 3 bases and J shed 5 bases, with 17 bases lying between them. The complete variable domain, with remaining parts taken from reference TRBV9 and TRBJ1-1, reads DSGVTQTPKHLITATGQRVTLRCSPRSGDLSVYWYQQSLDQGLQFLIQYYNGEERAKGNILERFSAQQFPDLHSELNLSSLELGDSALYFCASSAPSGGRTEAFFGQGTRLTVV.

The J gene is TRBJ1-1, the V gene TRBV18; 9 nucleotides match TRBD1. The CDR3 extends over 15 amino acids. V was clipped by 4 bases and J by 3 bases; unmatched bases: 6. Germline CDR1 reads KGHSH; CDR2 reads LQKENI. CDR3 protein: CASSQTGQGYTEAFF. CDR3 bases: TGTGCCAGCTCACAAACGGGACAGGGTTACACTGAAGCTTTCTTT.

The chain carries TRBV6-1 and TRBJ1-5; 7 nucleotides line up with TRBD1. Trimming removed 7 bases from V and 6 bases from J; junction bases left unmatched: 6. The CDR3 length is 13 residues. Germline V gene sequence: CDR1 MNHNS, CDR2 SASEGT. The CDR3 DNA is TGTGCCAGCAAGGGGACAGAGGGTCAGCCCCAGCATTTT. This codes for CASKGTEGQPQHF.

The rearrangement uses TRBV15 and TRBJ2-2; 14 nucleotides align to TRBD2. Germline V gene sequence: CDR1 LNHNV, CDR2 YYDKDF (reference sequence). V was clipped by 0 bases and J by 7 bases; unmatched bases: 13. This CDR3 comprises 20 residues. Here the CDR3 DNA reads TGTGCCACCAGCAGAGAAGAGGGACTAGCGGGGGCATTATTAGACGGGGAGCTGTTTTTT. As protein: CATSREEGLAGALLDGELFF.

As regards this clone: One end of the junction is discordant with germline, which a read error may explain. The genes are TRBV6-5 and TRBJ2-1, with D possibly matching TRBD2 (5 bases). Germline V gene lookup returns CDR1 MNHEY and CDR2 SVGAGI. The CDR3 runs to 16 residues. In DNA, the CDR3 is TGTGCCAGCAGATACTCCGGGAACCCCACCTACAATGAGCAGTTCTTC. Amino acids: CASRYSGNPTYNEQFF.

This sequence joins TRBV4-1 and TRBJ1-2; 10 nucleotides align to TRBD1. Germline values: CDR1 MGHRA, CDR2 YSYEKL. CDR3 size: 16 residues. Losses at the gene ends were 0 bases for V and 5 bases for J; bases not matched to a gene: 6. The CDR3 DNA follows: TGCGCCAGCAGCCAAGATTCAATGGGACAGGGGTATGGCTACACCTTC. Its protein product is CASSQDSMGQGYGYTF.

The chain employs TRBV7-6 and TRBJ2-6; D gene uncertain. CDR1 and CDR2 from the germline V gene are SGHVS and FNYEAQ. CDR3 size: 16 residues. The V end was cut by 2 bases, the J end by 0 bases, with 8 bases between. CDR3 sequence reads: CASSLISPSGANVLTF. CDR3 nucleotides: TGTGCCAGCAGCTTAATATCTCCCTCTGGGGCCAACGTCCTGACTTTC.

V gene TRBV25-1 combines with J gene TRBJ2-3, with D possibly matching TRBD2 (6 bases). Germline CDR1 and CDR2: MGHDK and SYGVNS. The ends were cut back, 5 bases at V and 9 bases at J, with 21 bases in the middle. The CDR3 sequence is 15 residues long. CDR3 sequence: CASSRGWLGEETQYF. The CDR3 coding sequence is TGTGCCAGCAGTAGGGGCTGGCTGGGGGAGGAAACGCAGTATTTT.

This sequence joins TRBV19 and TRBJ1-1; tentatively, D is TRBD1 (5 bases). The length of the CDR3 is 16 residues. V shed 3 bases and J shed 1 base, with 15 bases lying between them. Germline CDR1 reads LNHDA; CDR2 reads SQIVND (reference sequence). The CDR3 spells CASSIGTFGGNTEAFF. The CDR3 DNA follows: TGTGCCAGTAGTATCGGGACTTTTGGGGGGAACACTGAAGCTTTCTTT.

The chain employs TRBV11-2 and TRBJ2-3; D unresolved. V shed 4 bases and J shed 5 bases, with 4 bases lying between them. The CDR3 is made up of 11 amino acids. From germline, CDR1 is SGHAT and CDR2 FQNNGV. CDR3 loop: CASSSLDTQYF. DNA of the CDR3: TGTGCCAGCAGCTCCCTAGATACGCAGTATTTT.